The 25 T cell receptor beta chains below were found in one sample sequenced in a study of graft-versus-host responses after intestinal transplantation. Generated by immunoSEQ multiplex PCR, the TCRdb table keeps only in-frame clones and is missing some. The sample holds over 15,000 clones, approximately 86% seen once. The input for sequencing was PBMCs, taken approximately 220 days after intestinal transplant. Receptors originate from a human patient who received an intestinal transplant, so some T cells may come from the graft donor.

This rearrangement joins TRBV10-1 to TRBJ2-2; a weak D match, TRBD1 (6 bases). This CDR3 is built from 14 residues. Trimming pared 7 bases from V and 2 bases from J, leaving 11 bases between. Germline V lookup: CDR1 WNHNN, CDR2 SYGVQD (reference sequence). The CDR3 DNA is TGCGCCAGCAACGCCGGGACAAACACCGGGGAGCTGTTTTTT. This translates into CASNAGTNTGELFF.

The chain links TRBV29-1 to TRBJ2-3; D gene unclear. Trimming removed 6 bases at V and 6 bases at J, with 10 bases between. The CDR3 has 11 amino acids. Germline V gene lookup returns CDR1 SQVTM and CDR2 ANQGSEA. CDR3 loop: CSVLQSDTQYF. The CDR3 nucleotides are TGCAGCGTCCTGCAGTCGGATACGCAGTATTTT.

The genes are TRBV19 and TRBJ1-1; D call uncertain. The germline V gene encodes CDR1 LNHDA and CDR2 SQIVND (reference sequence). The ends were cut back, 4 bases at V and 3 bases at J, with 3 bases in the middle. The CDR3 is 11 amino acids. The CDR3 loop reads CASSSYTEAFF. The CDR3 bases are TGTGCCAGTAGTAGTTACACTGAAGCTTTCTTT.

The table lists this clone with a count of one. The CDR3 loop is CASSQYWVYTF. Written as DNA, the CDR3 is TGTGCCAGCAGCCAATATTGGGTCTACACCTTC. This chain connects TRBV4-2 to TRBJ1-2; D unclear. Germline V gene sequence: CDR1 LGHNA, CDR2 YNFKEQ. V lost 2 bases to trimming and J lost 10 bases, with 8 bases between them. The CDR3 is made up of 11 amino acids.

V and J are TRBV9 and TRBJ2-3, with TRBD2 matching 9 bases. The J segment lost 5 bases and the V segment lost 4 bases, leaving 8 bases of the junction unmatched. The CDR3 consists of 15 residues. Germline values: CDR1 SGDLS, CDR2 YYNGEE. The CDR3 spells CASSKTGLAQDTQYF. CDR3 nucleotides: TGTGCCAGCAGCAAGACGGGACTAGCTCAAGATACGCAGTATTTT.

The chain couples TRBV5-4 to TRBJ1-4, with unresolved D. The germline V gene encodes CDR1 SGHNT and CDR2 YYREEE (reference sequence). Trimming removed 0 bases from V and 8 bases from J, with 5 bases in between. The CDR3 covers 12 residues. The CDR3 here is CASSLGGEKLFF. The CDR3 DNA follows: TGTGCCAGCAGCTTGGGGGGAGAAAAACTGTTTTTT.

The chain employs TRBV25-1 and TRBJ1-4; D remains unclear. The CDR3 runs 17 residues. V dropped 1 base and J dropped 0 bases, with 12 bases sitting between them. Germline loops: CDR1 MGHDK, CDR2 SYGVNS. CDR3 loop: CASSECYWAATNEKLFF. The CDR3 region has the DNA TGTGCCAGCAGTGAATGCTATTGGGCGGCAACTAATGAAAAACTGTTTTTT.

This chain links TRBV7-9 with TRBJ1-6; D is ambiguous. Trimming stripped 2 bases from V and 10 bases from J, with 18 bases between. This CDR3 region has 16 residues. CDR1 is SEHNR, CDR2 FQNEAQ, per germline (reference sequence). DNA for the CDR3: TGTGCCAGCAGCTTACCCCGCAGGTTTGAAGGGTCACCCCTCCACTTT. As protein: CASSLPRRFEGSPLHF.

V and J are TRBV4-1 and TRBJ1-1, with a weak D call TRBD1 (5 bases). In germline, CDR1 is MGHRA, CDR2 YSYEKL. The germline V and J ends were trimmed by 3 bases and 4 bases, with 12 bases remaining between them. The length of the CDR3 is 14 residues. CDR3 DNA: TGCGCCAGCAGCCATCGGGGGTCGGGCACTGAAGCTTTCTTT. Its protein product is CASSHRGSGTEAFF.

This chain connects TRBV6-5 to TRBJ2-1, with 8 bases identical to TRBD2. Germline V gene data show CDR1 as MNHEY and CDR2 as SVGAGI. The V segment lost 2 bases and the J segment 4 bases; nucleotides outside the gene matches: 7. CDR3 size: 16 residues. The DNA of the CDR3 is TGTGCCAGCAGTTACCTAGGCGGGGGGCTTTACAATGAGCAGTTCTTC. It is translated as CASSYLGGGLYNEQFF.

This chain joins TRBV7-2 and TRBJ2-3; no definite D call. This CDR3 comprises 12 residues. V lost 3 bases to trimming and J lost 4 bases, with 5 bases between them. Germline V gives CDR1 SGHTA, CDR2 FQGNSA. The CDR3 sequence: CASSLNSDTQYF. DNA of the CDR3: TGTGCCAGCAGCTTGAATTCAGATACGCAGTATTTT.

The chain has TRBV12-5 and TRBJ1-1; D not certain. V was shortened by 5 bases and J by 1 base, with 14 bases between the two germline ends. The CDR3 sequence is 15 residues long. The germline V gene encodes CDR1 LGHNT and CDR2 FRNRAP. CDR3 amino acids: CASGPGFGQNTEAFF. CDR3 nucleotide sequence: TGTGCTAGTGGTCCGGGCTTCGGGCAGAACACTGAAGCTTTCTTT.

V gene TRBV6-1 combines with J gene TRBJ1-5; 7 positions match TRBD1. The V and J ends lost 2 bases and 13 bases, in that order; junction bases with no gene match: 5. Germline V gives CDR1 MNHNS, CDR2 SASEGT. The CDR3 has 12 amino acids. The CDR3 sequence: CASSETDRVQHF. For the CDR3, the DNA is TGTGCCAGCAGTGAAACCGACAGGGTTCAGCATTTT.

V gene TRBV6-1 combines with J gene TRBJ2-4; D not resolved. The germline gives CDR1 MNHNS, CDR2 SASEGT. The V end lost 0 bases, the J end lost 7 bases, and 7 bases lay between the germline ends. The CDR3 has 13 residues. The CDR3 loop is CASSEAYKNIQYF. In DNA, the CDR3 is TGTGCCAGCAGTGAAGCGTACAAGAACATTCAGTACTTC.

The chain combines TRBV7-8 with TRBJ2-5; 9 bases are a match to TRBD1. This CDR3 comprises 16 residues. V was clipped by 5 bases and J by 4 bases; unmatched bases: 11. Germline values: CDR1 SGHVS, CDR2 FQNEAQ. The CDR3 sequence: CASSPAGTGLPETQYF. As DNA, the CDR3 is TGTGCCAGCAGCCCAGCAGGGACAGGGCTACCAGAGACCCAGTACTTC.

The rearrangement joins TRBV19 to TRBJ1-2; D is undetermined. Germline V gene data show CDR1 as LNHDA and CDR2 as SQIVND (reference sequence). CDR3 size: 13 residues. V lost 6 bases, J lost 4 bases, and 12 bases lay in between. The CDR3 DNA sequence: TGTGCCAGTAGCCAGTATGCAAGCTATGGCTACACCTTC. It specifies CASSQYASYGYTF.

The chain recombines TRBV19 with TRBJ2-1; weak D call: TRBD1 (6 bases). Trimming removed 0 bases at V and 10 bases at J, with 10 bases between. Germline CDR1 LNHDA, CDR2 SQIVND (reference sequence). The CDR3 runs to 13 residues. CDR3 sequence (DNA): TGTGCCAGTAGTATAGACCTAGGGACAGAGCAGTTCTTC. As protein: CASSIDLGTEQFF.

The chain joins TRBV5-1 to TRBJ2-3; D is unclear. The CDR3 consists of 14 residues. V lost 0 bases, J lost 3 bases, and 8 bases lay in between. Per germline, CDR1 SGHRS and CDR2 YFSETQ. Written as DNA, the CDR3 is TGCGCCAGCAGCTTGGTACACCCAACAGATACGCAGTATTTT. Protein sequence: CASSLVHPTDTQYF.

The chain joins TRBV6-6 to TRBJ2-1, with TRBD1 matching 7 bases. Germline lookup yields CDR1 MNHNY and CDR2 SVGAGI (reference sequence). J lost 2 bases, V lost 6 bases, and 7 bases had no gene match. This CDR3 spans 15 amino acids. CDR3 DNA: TGTGCCAGCAGATACCGGGACAGCACCTACAATGAGCAGTTCTTC. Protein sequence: CASRYRDSTYNEQFF.

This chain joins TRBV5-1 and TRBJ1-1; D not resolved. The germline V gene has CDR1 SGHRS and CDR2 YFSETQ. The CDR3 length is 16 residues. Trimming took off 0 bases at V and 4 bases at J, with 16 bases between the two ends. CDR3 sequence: CASSLDGVHGSTEAFF. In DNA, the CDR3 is TGCGCCAGCAGCTTGGACGGGGTTCACGGTAGCACTGAAGCTTTCTTT.

CDR3 DNA sequence: TGTGCCAGCAGCCGACAGGGTTATAGCAATCAGCCCCAGCATTTT. Amino acids: CASSRQGYSNQPQHF. The V gene is TRBV5-8, the J gene TRBJ1-5; 7 nucleotides align to TRBD1. This CDR3 is 15 amino acids long. The J segment lost 0 bases and the V segment lost 4 bases, leaving 4 bases of the junction unmatched. From germline, CDR1 is SGHTS and CDR2 YDEGEE.

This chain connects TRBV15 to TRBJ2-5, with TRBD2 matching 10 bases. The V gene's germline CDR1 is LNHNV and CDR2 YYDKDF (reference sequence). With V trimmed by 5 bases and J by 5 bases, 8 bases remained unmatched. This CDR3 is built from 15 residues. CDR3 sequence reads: CATSARAGGKETQYF. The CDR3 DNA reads TGTGCCACCAGCGCCCGAGCGGGGGGGAAGGAGACCCAGTACTTC.

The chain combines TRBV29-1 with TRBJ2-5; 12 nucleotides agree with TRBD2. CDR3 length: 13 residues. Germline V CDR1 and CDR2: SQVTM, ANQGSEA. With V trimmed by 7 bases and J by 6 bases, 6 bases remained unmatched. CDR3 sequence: CSGETSGGKTQYF. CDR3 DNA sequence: TGCAGCGGGGAGACTAGCGGGGGAAAGACCCAGTACTTC.

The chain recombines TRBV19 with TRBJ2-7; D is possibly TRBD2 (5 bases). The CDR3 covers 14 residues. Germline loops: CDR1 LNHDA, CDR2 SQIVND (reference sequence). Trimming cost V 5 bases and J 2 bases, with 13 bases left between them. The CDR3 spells CASSPSYGAYEQYF. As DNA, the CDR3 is TGTGCCAGTAGTCCTAGCTATGGAGCCTACGAGCAGTACTTC.

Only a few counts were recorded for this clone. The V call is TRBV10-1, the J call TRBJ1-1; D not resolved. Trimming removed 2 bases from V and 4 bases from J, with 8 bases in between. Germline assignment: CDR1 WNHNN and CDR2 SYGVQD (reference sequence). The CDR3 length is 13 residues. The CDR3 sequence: CASSEGPGTEAFF. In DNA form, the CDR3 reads TGCGCCAGCAGTGAGGGTCCGGGCACTGAAGCTTTCTTT.